Here is one TCR beta chain with its context. Its antigen is unidentified. The repertoire was sequenced with immunoSEQ multiplex PCR; TCRdb's copy has only in-frame clones and lacks some. Of around 91,000 clones in the sample, approximately 93% are singletons; the top ten hold about 1.1%. The data derive from a study of cytomegalovirus exposure and HLA in healthy donors. Study information: The same platform was used for the 100 to 150 validation repertoires and the roughly 730 first-cohort repertoires, a later analysis reported. General study results and limits: One later analysis, an examination of the roughly 130 validation repertoires, found that first-cohort TCR clusters tended to co-occur in them. The authors listed around 150 TCR beta chains as cytomegalovirus-associated.

Donors were drawn from the approximately 110-subject validation cohort, separate from the roughly 610-subject first cohort. The CDR3 loop spans 14 amino acids. V lost 7 bases and J lost 8; bases outside the gene matches: 10. Germline V CDR1 and CDR2: SEHNR, FQNEAQ (reference sequence). The rearrangement links TRBV7-9 to TRBJ2-1; 8 nucleotides line up with TRBD1. Specimen: PBMCs. The sequence derives from a woman aged 25 to 39 in good health and CMV-seropositive. CDR3 DNA sequence: TGTGCCAGCATGCCAGGGGGCCTGATCGATGAGCAGTTCTTC. Amino acids: CASMPGGLIDEQFF.